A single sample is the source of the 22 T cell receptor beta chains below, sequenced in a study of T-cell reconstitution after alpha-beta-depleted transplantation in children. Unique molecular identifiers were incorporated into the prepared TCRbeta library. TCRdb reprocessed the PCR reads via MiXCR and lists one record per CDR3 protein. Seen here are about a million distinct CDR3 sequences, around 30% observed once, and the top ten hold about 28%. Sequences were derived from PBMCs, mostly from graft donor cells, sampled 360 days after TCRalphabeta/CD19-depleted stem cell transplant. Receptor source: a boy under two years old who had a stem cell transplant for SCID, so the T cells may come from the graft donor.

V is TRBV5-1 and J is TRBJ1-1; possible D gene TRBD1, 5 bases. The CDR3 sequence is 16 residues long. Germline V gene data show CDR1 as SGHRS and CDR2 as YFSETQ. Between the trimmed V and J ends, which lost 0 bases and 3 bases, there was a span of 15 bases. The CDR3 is CASSLGRESMDTEAFF. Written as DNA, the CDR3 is TGCGCCAGCAGCTTGGGCAGGGAAAGTATGGACACTGAAGCTTTCTTT.

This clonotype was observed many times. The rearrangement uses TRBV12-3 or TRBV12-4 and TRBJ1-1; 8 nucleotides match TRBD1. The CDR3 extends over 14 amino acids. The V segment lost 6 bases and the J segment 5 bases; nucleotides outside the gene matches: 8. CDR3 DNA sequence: TGTGCCAGCAGGACCGACAGGGGTAGGACTGAAGCTTTCTTT. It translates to CASRTDRGRTEAFF.

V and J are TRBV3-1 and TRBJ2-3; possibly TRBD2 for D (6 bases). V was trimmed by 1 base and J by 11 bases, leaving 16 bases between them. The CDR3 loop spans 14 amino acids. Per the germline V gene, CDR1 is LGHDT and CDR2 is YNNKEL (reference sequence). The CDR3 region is CASSQGTNLYEQYF. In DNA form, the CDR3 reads TGTGCCAGCAGCCAAGGGACTAACCTTTACGAGCAGTATTTT.

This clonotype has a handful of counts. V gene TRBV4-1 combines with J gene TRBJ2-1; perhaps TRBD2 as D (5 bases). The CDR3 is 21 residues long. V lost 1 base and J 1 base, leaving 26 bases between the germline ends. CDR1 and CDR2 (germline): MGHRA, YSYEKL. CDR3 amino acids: CASSQGSLGRLLDQSYNEQFF. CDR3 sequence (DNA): TGCGCCAGCAGCCAAGGGTCCCTTGGCAGATTACTAGATCAATCCTACAATGAGCAGTTCTTC.

This CDR3 reads CASSRARSGNTIYF. DNA for the CDR3: TGTGCCAGCAGCCGGGCCCGCTCTGGAAACACCATATATTTT. The chain employs TRBV12-3 or TRBV12-4 and TRBJ1-3, with no clear D. The CDR3 spans 14 residues. V lost 6 bases to trimming and J lost 0 bases, with 9 bases between them.

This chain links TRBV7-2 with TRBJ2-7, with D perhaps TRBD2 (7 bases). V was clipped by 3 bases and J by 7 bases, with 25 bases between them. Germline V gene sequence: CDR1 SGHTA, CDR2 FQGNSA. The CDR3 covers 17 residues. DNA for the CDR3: TGTGCCAGCAGCTTGGGGGGGCCCCGCAGGGCAACTAGGGAGCAGTACTTC. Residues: CASSLGGPRRATREQYF.

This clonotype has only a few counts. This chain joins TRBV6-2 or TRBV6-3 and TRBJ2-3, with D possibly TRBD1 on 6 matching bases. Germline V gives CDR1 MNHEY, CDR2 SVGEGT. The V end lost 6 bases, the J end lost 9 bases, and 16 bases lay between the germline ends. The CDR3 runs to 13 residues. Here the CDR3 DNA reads TGTGCCAGCAGCCCCCAGCAGGGGTACACGCAGTATTTT. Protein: CASSPQQGYTQYF.

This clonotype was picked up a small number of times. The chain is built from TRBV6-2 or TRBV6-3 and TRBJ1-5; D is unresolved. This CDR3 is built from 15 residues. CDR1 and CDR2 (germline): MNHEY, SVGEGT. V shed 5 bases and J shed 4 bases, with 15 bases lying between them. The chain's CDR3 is CASSPSTTFNQPQHF. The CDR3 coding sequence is TGTGCCAGCAGTCCGTCGACAACCTTTAATCAGCCCCAGCATTTT.

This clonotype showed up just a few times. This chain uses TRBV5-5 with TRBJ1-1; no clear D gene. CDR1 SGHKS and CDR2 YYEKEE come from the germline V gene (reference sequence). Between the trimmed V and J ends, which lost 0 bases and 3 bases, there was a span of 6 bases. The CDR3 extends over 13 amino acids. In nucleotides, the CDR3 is TGTGCCAGCAGCTTGGCCTCGGACACTGAAGCTTTCTTT. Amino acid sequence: CASSLASDTEAFF.

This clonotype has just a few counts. The CDR3 region is CASSPTKGGGFNTGELFF. In DNA form, the CDR3 reads TGTGCCAGCAGCCCGACGAAGGGGGGCGGTTTTAACACCGGGGAGCTGTTTTTT. The chain uses TRBV7-8 and TRBJ2-2; D may correspond to TRBD1 or TRBD2 (6 bases each). The CDR3 runs to 18 residues. The germline gives CDR1 SGHVS, CDR2 FQNEAQ. Trimming pared 5 bases from V and 2 bases from J, leaving 21 bases between.

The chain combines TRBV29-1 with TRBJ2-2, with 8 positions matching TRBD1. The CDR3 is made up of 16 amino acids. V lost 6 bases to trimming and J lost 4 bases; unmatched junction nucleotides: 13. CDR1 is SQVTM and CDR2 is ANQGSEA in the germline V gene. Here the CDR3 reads CSVLLPQTGVTGELFF. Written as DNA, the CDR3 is TGCAGCGTCCTCTTACCCCAGACAGGGGTCACCGGGGAGCTGTTTTTT.

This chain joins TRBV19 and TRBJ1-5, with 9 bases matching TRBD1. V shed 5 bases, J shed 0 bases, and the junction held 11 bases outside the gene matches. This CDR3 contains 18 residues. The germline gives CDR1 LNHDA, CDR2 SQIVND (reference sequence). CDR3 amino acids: CASSPSRDRVYSNQPQHF. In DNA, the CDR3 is TGTGCCAGTAGTCCCTCCCGGGACAGGGTATATAGCAATCAGCCCCAGCATTTT.

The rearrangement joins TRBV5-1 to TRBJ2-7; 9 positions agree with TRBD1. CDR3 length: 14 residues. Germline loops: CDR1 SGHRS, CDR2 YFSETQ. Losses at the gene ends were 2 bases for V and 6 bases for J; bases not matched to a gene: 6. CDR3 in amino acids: CASSFDRGLSEQYF. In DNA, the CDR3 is TGCGCCAGCAGCTTCGACAGGGGGTTAAGCGAGCAGTACTTC.

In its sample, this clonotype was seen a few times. CDR3 bases: TGTGCCAGCACCCACTTAGGGTGGGCATTTCTCTCCCCACAGACCCAGTACTTC. Translating it yields CASTHLGWAFLSPQTQYF. This sequence joins TRBV12-3 or TRBV12-4 and TRBJ2-5; no definite D call. The CDR3 sequence is 18 residues long. Trimming stripped 7 bases from V and 6 bases from J, with 30 bases between.

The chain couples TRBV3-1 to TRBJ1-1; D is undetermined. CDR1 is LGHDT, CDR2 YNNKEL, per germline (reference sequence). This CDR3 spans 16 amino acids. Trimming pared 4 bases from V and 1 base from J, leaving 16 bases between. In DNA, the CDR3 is TGTGCCAGCAGCCTAGTACTAGGGAGTGGGAACACTGAAGCTTTCTTT. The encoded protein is CASSLVLGSGNTEAFF.

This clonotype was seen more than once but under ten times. In nucleotides, the CDR3 is TGCGCCAGCAGCTTATTTCAGAGAGGCTATGGCTACACCTTC. Its translation is CASSLFQRGYGYTF. V is TRBV5-1 and J is TRBJ1-2; D gene unclear. V lost 2 bases, J lost 4 bases, and 12 bases lay in between. This CDR3 spans 14 amino acids. The germline CDR1 and CDR2 sequences are SGHRS and YFSETQ.

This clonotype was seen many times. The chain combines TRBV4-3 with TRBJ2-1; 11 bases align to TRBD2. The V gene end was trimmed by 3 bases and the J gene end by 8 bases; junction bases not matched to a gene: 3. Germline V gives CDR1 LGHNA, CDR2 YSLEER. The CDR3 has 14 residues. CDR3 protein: CASSQGLAVDEQFF. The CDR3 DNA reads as TGCGCCAGCAGCCAGGGACTAGCGGTGGATGAGCAGTTCTTC.

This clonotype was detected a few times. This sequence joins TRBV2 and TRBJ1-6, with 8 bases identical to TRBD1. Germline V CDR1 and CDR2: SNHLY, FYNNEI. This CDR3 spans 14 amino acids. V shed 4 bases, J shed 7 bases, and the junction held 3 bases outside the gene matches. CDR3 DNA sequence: TGTGCCAGCAGTGTATGGACAGGGAATTCACCCCTCCACTTT. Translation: CASSVWTGNSPLHF. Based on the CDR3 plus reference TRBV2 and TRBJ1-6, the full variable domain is EPEVTQTPSHQVTQMGQEVILRCVPISNHLYFYWYRQILGQKVEFLVSFYNNEISEKSEIFDDQFSVERPDGSNFTLKIRSTKLEDSAMYFCASSVWTGNSPLHFGNGTRLTVT.

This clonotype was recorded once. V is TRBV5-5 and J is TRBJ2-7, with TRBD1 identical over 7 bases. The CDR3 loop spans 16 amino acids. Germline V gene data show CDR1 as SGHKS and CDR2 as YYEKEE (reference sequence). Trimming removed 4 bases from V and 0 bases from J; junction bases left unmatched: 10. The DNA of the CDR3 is TGTGCCAGCAGCCGAGGGGGACAGCTACCCTCCTACGAGCAGTACTTC. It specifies CASSRGGQLPSYEQYF.

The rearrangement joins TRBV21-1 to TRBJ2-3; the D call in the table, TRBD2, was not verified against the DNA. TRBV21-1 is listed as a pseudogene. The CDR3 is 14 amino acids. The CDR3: CASGGGSRLDTQYF. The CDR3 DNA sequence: TGTGCCAGCGGCGGAGGGTCAAGGTTGGATACGCAGTATTTT.

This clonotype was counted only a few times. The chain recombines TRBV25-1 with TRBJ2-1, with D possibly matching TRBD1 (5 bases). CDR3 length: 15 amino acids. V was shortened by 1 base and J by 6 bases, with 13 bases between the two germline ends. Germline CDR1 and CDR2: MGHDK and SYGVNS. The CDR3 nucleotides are TGTGCCAGCAGTGAATTGGGCAGTAGGGGCAATGAGCAGTTCTTC. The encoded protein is CASSELGSRGNEQFF.

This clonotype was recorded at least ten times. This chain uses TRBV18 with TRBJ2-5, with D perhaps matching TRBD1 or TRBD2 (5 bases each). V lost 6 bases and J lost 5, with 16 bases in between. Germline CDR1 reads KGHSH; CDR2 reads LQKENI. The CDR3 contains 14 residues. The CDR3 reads CASSPLRGQETQYF. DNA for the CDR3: TGTGCCAGCTCCCCGCTCCGGGGCCAGGAGACCCAGTACTTC.